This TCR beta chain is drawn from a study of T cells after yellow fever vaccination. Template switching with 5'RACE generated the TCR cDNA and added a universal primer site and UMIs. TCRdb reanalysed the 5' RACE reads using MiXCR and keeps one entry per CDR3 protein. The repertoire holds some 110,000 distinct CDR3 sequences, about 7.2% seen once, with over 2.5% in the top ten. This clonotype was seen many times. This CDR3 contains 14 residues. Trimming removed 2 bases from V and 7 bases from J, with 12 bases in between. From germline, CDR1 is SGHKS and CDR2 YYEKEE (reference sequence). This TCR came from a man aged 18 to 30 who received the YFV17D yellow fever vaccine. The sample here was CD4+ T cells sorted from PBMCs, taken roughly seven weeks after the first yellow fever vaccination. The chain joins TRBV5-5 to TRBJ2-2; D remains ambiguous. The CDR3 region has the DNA TGTGCCAGCAGCTTCATCGGTCATGGCGGGGAGCTGTTTTTT. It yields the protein CASSFIGHGGELFF.